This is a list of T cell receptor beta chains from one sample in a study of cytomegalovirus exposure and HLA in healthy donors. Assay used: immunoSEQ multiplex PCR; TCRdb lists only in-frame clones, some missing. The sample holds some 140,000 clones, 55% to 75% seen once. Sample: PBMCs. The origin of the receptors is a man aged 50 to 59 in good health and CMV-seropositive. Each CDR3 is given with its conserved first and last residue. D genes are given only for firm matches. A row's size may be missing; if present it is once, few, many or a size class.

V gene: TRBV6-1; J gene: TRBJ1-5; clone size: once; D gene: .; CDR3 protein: CASSEGQTPNQPQHF; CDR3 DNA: TGTGCCAGCAGTGAAGGACAGACCCCCAATCAGCCCCAGCATTTT
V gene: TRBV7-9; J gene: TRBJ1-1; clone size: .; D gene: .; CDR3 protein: CSSSFYRSGNTEAFF; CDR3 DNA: TGTTCCAGCAGCTTTTACCGGTCGGGGAACACTGAAGCTTTCTTT
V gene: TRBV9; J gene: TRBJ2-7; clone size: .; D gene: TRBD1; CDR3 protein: CASSGDSSYEQYF; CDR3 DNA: TGTGCCAGCAGCGGGGACAGTTCCTACGAGCAGTACTTC
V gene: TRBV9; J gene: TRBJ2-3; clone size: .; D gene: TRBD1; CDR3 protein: CASSATGGGGTDTQYF; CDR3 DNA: TGTGCCAGCAGCGCGACAGGGGGCGGTGGCACAGATACGCAGTATTTT
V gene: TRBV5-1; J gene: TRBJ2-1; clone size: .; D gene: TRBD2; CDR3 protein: CASSLRLASYNEQFF; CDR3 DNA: TGCGCCAGCAGCTTGCGACTAGCCTCCTACAATGAGCAGTTCTTC
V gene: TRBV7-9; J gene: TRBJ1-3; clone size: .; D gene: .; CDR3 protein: CASSLSLQRAYSGNTIYF; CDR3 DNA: TGTGCCAGCAGCTTAAGTTTACAGAGGGCCTACTCTGGAAACACCATATATTTT
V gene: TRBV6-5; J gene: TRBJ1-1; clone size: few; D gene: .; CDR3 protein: CASRKQGTTEAFF; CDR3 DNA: TGTGCCAGCAGAAAACAGGGTACCACTGAAGCTTTCTTT
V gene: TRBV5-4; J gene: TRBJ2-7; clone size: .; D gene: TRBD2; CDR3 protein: CASRGTNEQYF; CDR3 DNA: TGTGCCAGCAGAGGGACTAACGAGCAGTACTTC
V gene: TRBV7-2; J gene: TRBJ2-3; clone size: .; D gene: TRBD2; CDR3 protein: CASSPTSGSVTDTQYF; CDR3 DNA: TGTGCCAGCAGCCCGACTAGCGGGAGTGTCACAGATACGCAGTATTTT
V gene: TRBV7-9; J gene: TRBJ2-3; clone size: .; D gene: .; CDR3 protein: CASSLGGAGDTQYF; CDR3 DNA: TGTGCCAGCAGCTTAGGCGGGGCGGGAGATACGCAGTATTTT
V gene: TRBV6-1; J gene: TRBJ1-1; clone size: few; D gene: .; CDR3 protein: CASSHRSRTEAFF; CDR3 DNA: TGTGCCAGCAGTCACAGAAGTCGGACTGAAGCTTTCTTT
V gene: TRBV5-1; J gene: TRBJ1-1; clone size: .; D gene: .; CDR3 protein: CASSLAVSLNTEAFF; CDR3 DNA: TGCGCCAGCAGCTTGGCTGTTAGCTTGAACACTGAAGCTTTCTTT
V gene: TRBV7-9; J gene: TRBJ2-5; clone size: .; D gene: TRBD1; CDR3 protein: CSSSSTPGGPYQETQYF; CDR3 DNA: TGTTCCAGCAGCTCGACGCCAGGGGGCCCGTACCAAGAGACCCAGTACTTC
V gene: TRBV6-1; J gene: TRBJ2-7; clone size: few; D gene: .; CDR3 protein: CASSRDFSSYEQYF; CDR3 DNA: TGTGCCAGCAGCCGGGACTTCAGCTCCTACGAGCAGTACTTC
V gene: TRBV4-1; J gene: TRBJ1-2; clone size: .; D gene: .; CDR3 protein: CASSPAGYDYGYTF; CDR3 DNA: TGCGCCAGCAGCCCGGCAGGGTATGACTATGGCTACACCTTC
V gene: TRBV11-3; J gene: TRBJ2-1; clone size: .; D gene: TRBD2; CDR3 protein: CASSLGLAGESEQFF; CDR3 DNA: TGTGCCAGCAGCTTAGGGCTAGCGGGAGAATCTGAGCAGTTCTTC
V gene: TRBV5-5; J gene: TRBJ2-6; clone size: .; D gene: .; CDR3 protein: CASQGQYSGANVLTF; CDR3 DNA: TGTGCCAGCCAGGGCCAGTATTCTGGGGCCAACGTCCTGACTTTC
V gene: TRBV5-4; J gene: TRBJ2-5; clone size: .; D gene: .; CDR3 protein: CASSSRLVGETQYF; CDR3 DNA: TGTGCCAGCAGCTCGAGACTAGTGGGGGAGACCCAGTACTTC
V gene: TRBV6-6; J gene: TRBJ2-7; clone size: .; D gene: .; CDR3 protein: CASMGLRAYEQYF; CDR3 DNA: TGTGCCAGCATGGGGCTTAGAGCCTACGAGCAGTACTTC
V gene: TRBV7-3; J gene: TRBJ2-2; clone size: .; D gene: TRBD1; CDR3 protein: CASSPPGQENTGELFF; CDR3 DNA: TGTGCCAGCAGCCCTCCGGGACAGGAGAACACCGGGGAGCTGTTTTTT
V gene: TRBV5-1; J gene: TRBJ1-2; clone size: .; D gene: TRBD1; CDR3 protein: CASSPDGTGGGYTF; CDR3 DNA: TGCGCCAGCAGCCCCGATGGGACAGGGGGAGGCTACACCTTC
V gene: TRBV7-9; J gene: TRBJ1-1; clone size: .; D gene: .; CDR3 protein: CASTLGGRETEAFF; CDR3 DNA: TGTGCCAGCACACTAGGTGGTCGGGAAACTGAAGCTTTCTTT
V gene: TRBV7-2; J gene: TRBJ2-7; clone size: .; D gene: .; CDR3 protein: CASSPPFTYEQYF; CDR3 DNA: TGTGCCAGCAGCCCCCCTTTTACCTACGAGCAGTACTTC
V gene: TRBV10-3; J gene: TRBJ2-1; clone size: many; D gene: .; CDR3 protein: CAISRGNEQFF; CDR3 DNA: TGTGCCATCAGCAGGGGAAATGAGCAGTTCTTC
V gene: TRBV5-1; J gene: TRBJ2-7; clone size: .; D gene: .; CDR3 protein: CASSLVEPSYEQYF; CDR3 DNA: TGCGCCAGCAGCTTGGTAGAGCCCTCCTACGAGCAGTACTTC
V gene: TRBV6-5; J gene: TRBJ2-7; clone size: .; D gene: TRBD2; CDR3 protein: CARSIAGVSYEQYF; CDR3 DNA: TGTGCCCGCAGTATAGCGGGAGTCTCCTACGAGCAGTACTTC
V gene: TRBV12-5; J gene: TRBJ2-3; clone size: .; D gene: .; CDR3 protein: CASGLLGPDTQYF; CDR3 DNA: TGTGCTAGTGGTTTGTTGGGGCCCGATACGCAGTATTTT
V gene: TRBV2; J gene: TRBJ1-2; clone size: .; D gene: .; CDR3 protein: CASSELNGYTF; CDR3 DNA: TGTGCCAGCAGTGAACTAAATGGCTACACCTTC
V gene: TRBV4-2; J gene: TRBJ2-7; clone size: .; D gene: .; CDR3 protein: CASSQVFPRSAQLYYEQYF; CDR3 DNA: TGTGCCAGCAGCCAAGTTTTCCCCCGGTCCGCACAGCTCTACTACGAGCAGTACTTC
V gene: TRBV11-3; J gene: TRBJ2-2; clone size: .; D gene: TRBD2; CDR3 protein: CASSFSSGGVVGELFF; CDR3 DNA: TGTGCCAGCAGCTTTTCTAGCGGGGGTGTGGTCGGGGAGCTGTTTTTT
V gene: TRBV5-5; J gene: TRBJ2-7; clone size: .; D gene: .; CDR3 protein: CASSLSQDYEQYF; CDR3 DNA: TGTGCCAGCAGCTTATCGCAGGACTACGAGCAGTACTTC
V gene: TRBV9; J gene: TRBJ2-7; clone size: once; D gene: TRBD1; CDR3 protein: CASSVGGQGVYEQYF; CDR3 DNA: TGTGCCAGCAGCGTAGGTGGACAGGGAGTCTACGAGCAGTACTTC
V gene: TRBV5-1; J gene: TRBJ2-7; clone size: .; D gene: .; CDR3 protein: CASRPGTESYEQYF; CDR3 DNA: TGCGCCAGCAGACCTGGGACTGAATCCTACGAGCAGTACTTC